This T cell receptor (beta chain) was sequenced for a study of shared clonotypes between healthy human individuals. Study-level information: Each donor contributed plates that comprised three CD4 naive, three CD4 memory, two CD8 naive and one CD8 memory. Points from the study as a whole: It was the non-shared clonotypes that had lower generation probabilities than clonotypes shared by all four donors.

CDR1 MNHNS and CDR2 SASEGT come from the germline V gene. CDR3 length: 14 residues. With 5 bases clipped from V and 5 bases from J, the junction kept 3 bases outside the gene matches. Only one count was recorded for this clone. Its antigen is undetermined. The method was immunoSEQ multiplex PCR; TCRdb's version includes in-frame clones alone and lacks a portion of them. The sample shows about 1.1 million clones, around three quarters of them seen only once. It was into CD45RA+ naive and CD45RA-negative memory subsets that the CD4+ cells were split. The V call is TRBV6-1, the J call TRBJ1-4; TRBD1 matches at 9 bases. The receptor's source is a man aged 18 to 29 in good health. Some clones in this sample may be carry-over from other donors' samples. Material: memory CD4+ T cells from PBMCs. Subset described: CD45RA-negative fraction. Written as DNA, the CDR3 is TGTGCCAGCAGTATAGACAGGGGGAATGAAAAACTGTTTTTT. Residues: CASSIDRGNEKLFF.